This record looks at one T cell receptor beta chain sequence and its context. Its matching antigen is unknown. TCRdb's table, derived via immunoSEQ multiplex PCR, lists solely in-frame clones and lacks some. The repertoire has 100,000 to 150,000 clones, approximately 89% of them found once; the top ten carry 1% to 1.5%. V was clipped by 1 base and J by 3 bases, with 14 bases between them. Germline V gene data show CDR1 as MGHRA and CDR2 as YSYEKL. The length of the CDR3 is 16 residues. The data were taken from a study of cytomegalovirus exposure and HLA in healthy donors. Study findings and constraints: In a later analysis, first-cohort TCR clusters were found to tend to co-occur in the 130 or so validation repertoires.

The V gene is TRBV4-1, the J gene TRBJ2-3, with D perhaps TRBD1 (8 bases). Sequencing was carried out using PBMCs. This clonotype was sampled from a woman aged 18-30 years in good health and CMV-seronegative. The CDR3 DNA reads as TGCGCCAGCAGCCAAGGAACAGGGGGGGGGACAGATACGCAGTATTTT. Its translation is CASSQGTGGGTDTQYF.